The 6 T cell receptor beta chains reported below all come from one sample, sequenced in a study of T cell responses to AZD1222 COVID-19 vaccine (dated by TCRdb to about 2021). The sample's time point label, decoded: baseline before first vaccination. To prepare the library, the immunoSEQ multiplex PCR assay was applied. Drawn from immuneACCESS, this table holds only the in-frame rearrangements with V and J called that TCRdb kept. Clones are partly lost; checked studies trace under half to an unresolved V gene and leave the rest unexplained. Counted in this sample were some 180,000 clones; around 94% of them appeared once. The top ten constitute less than 1.5% of the sample. The material was peripheral blood, obtained on day 0 of AZD1222 vaccination. All receptors derive from an adult in good health.

The V and J genes are TRBV19 and TRBJ1-1; D remains unclear. CDR1 is LNHDA and CDR2 is SQIVND in the germline V gene (reference sequence). The CDR3 loop spans 13 amino acids. V was trimmed by 5 bases and J by 6 bases, leaving 13 bases between them. The chain's CDR3 is CASSVLGRAEAFF. The CDR3 DNA is TGTGCCAGTAGTGTCCTCGGGCGCGCTGAAGCTTTCTTT.

This sequence joins TRBV7-2 and TRBJ2-6; D gene unclear. Trimming left V 1 base short and J 0 bases short, with 4 bases between. There are 15 residues in the CDR3. Germline-derived CDR1 and CDR2 are SGHTA and FQGNSA. The CDR3 sequence is CASSLGGSGANVLTF. CDR3 DNA: TGTGCCAGCAGCTTAGGGGGCTCTGGGGCCAACGTCCTGACTTTC.

The V call is TRBV25-1, the J call TRBJ1-1; no reliable D call. From germline, CDR1 is MGHDK and CDR2 SYGVNS. The V end lost 6 bases, the J end lost 1 base, and 9 bases lay between the germline ends. The CDR3 runs to 13 residues. The CDR3 loop is CASRGYRNTEAFF. CDR3 DNA: TGTGCCAGCAGGGGCTACAGGAACACTGAAGCTTTCTTT. Using reference TRBV25-1 and TRBJ1-1 for the parts outside the CDR3, the full variable domain is EADIYQTPRYLVIGTGKKITLECSQTMGHDKMYWYQQDPGMELHLIHYSYGVNSTEKGDLSSESTVSRIRTEHFPLTLESARPSHTSQYLCASRGYRNTEAFFGQGTRLTVV.

J is TRBJ1-1 and V is TRBV3-1 (or the pseudogene TRBV3-2); D is undetermined. This CDR3 comprises 14 residues. From germline, CDR1 is LGHDT and CDR2 YNNKEL (reference sequence). Trimming took off 6 bases at V and 7 bases at J, with 18 bases between the two ends. The CDR3 is CASSLGGRSNEAFF. Written as DNA, the CDR3 is TGTGCCAGCAGTCTAGGCGGACGGTCGAATGAAGCTTTCTTT.

CDR3 loop: CASSTYNEQFF. The CDR3, as DNA: TGTGCCAGCAGTACCTACAATGAGCAGTTCTTC. The chain is built from TRBV12-3 or TRBV12-4 and TRBJ2-1; no firm D call. The V end lost 5 bases, the J end lost 2 bases, and 1 base lay between the germline ends. The CDR3 is made up of 11 amino acids.

The chain recombines TRBV10-3 with TRBJ2-1; TRBD2 is a possible D gene (6 bases). This CDR3 has 14 amino acids. CDR1 is ENHRY, CDR2 SYGVKD, per germline. Between the trimmed V and J ends, which lost 3 bases and 3 bases, there was a span of 9 bases. The CDR3 coding sequence is TGTGCCATCAGTGAAGAAGCGGGCTACAATGAGCAGTTCTTC. Encoded protein: CAISEEAGYNEQFF.